Below are 9 T cell receptor beta chains sequenced from a single sample in a study of OX40 agonist ivuxolimab in advanced cancers. Profiling relied on immunoSEQ multiplex PCR, and the TCRdb table lists in-frame clones only, not all of them. This sample has around 58,000 clones, with approximately 84% found just once. The input for sequencing was CD4+ or CD8+ T cells sorted from blood, taken in a trial of the OX40 agonist ivuxolimab. These receptors were obtained from an adult with an advanced solid tumor such as melanoma, head and neck, liver or kidney cancer.

The chain combines TRBV6-6 with TRBJ1-5, with 8 bases lining up with TRBD1. Germline loops: CDR1 MNHNY, CDR2 SVGAGI (reference sequence). This CDR3 is 16 amino acids long. Trimming took 0 bases from V and 3 from J; bases not matched to a gene: 4. In nucleotides, the CDR3 is TGTGCCAGCAGTTACTCTGGACAGGGTGACAATCAGCCCCAGCATTTT. It codes for CASSYSGQGDNQPQHF.

The chain links TRBV6-5 to TRBJ1-5; a possible D gene is TRBD1 (5 bases). This CDR3 contains 13 residues. The V gene lost 4 bases and the J gene lost 4 bases, with 8 bases spanning the gap. Germline V gene sequence: CDR1 MNHEY, CDR2 SVGAGI. The DNA of the CDR3 is TGTGCCAGCAGTTCGGGGCGAAATCAGCCCCAGCATTTT. This codes for CASSSGRNQPQHF.

The chain combines TRBV29-1 with TRBJ1-3, with a weak D call TRBD1 (5 bases). Per germline, CDR1 SQVTM and CDR2 ANQGSEA. The V end was cut by 7 bases, the J end by 11 bases, with 12 bases between. This CDR3 is built from 10 residues. The CDR3 loop is CSGWGWAIYF. The CDR3 DNA is TGCAGCGGCTGGGGCTGGGCCATATATTTT.

The rearrangement joins TRBV7-6 to TRBJ2-3; D is ambiguous. The CDR3 loop spans 16 amino acids. CDR1 is SGHVS, CDR2 FNYEAQ, per germline. V dropped 3 bases and J dropped 1 base, with 14 bases sitting between them. The CDR3 region has the DNA TGTGCCAGCAGCTTCTATGCGGTGGAGCGCACAGATACGCAGTATTTT. Protein product: CASSFYAVERTDTQYF.

This clone was detected only once. V usage is TRBV29-1 and J usage is TRBJ2-3, with 9 bases identical to TRBD1. With 1 base clipped from V and 3 bases from J, the junction kept 8 bases outside the gene matches. Germline values: CDR1 SQVTM, CDR2 ANQGSEA. This CDR3 has 16 residues. The CDR3 sequence is CSVEVFGQGRTDTQYF. CDR3 nucleotide sequence: TGCAGCGTTGAAGTTTTTGGACAGGGGAGGACAGATACGCAGTATTTT.

Only a few counts were recorded for this clone. This chain uses TRBV6-1 with TRBJ2-5, with unresolved D. The CDR3 length is 11 residues. V gave up 5 bases and J gave up 5 bases, with 6 bases separating them. Germline V gives CDR1 MNHNS, CDR2 SASEGT. CDR3 residues: CASSFRETQYF. The CDR3 nucleotides read TGTGCCAGCAGTTTCCGGGAGACCCAGTACTTC.

The chain links TRBV7-9 to TRBJ2-7; 8 nucleotides line up with TRBD2. V shed 5 bases, J shed 1 base, and the junction held 10 bases outside the gene matches. Germline-derived CDR1 and CDR2 are SEHNR and FQNEAQ (reference sequence). This CDR3 spans 16 amino acids. The CDR3 nucleotides are TGTGCCAGCAGCCCCCTCGGGAGGGGCCCTTCCTACGAGCAGTACTTC. Its translation is CASSPLGRGPSYEQYF. Using reference TRBV7-9 and TRBJ2-7 for the parts outside the CDR3, the full variable domain is DTGVSQNPRHKITKRGQNVTFRCDPISEHNRLYWYRQTLGQGPEFLTYFQNEAQLEKSRLLSDRFSAERPKGSFSTLEIQRTEQGDSAMYLCASSPLGRGPSYEQYFGPGTRLTVT.

V is TRBV29-1 and J is TRBJ1-2, with D tentatively TRBD1 (5 bases). Germline lookup yields CDR1 SQVTM and CDR2 ANQGSEA. The CDR3 is 13 amino acids. Deletions cut 0 bases from V and 3 bases from J, with 8 bases between. CDR3: CSVEDLGDYGYTF. The CDR3 DNA follows: TGCAGCGTTGAAGATTTAGGGGACTATGGCTACACCTTC.

The V gene is TRBV27, the J gene TRBJ1-5; a weak D match, TRBD1 (5 bases). V was clipped by 2 bases and J by 6 bases, with 11 bases between them. CDR3 size: 14 residues. Germline lookup yields CDR1 MNHEY and CDR2 SMNVEV (reference sequence). The CDR3 sequence is CASSLGGVSQPQHF. CDR3 DNA: TGTGCCAGCAGTTTAGGAGGGGTGAGTCAGCCCCAGCATTTT.